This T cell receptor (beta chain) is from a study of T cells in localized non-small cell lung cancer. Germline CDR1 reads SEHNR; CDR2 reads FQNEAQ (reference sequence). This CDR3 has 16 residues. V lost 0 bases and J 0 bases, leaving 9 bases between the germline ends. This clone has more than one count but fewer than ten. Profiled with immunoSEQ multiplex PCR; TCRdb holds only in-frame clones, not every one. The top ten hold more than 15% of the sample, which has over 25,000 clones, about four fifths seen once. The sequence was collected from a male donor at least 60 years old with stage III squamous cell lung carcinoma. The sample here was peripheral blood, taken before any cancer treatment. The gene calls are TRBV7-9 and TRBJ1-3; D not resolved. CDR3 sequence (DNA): TGTGCCAGCAGCTTAGCGGTAGCCTACTCTGGAAACACCATATATTTT. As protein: CASSLAVAYSGNTIYF.